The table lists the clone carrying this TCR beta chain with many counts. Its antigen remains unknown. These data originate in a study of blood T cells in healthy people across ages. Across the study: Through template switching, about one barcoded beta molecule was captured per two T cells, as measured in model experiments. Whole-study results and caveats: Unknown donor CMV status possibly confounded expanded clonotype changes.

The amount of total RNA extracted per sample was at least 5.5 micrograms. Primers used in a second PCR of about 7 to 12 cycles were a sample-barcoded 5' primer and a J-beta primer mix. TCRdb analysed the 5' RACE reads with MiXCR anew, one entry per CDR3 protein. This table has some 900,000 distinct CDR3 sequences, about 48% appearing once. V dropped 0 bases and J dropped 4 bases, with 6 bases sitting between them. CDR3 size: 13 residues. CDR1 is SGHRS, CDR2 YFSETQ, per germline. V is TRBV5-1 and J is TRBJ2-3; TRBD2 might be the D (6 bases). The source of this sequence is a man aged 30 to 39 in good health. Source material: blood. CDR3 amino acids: CASSLGRADTQYF. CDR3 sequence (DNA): TGCGCCAGCAGCTTGGGGAGGGCAGATACGCAGTATTTT.